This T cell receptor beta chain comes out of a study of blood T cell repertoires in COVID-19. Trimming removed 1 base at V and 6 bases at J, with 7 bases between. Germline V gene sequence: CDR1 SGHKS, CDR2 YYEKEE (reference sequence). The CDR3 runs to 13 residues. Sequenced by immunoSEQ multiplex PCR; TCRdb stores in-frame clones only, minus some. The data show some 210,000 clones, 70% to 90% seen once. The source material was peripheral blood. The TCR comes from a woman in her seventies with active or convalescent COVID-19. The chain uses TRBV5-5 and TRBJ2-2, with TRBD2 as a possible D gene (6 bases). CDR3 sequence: CASSLTGAGELFF. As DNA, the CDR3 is TGTGCCAGCAGCTTGACGGGAGCCGGGGAGCTGTTTTTT.